These 28 T cell receptor beta chains were sequenced from one sample in a study of blood T cell repertoires in COVID-19. The method was immunoSEQ multiplex PCR; TCRdb's version includes in-frame clones alone and lacks a portion of them. The table includes over 130,000 clones, 87% detected once. Sample: peripheral blood. The origin of the receptors is a woman between 55 and 75 years old with active or convalescent COVID-19.

The chain recombines TRBV11-3 with TRBJ2-5; TRBD1 matches at 9 bases. The CDR3 has 16 residues. The V gene's germline CDR1 is SGHNT and CDR2 YENEEA. The V segment lost 5 bases and the J segment 3 bases; nucleotides outside the gene matches: 10. The CDR3 DNA is TGTGCCAGCAGCGCCGGGTCGGGACAGGGCGAAGAGACCCAGTACTTC. Its protein product is CASSAGSGQGEETQYF.

The chain combines TRBV7-8 with TRBJ1-2, with D perhaps matching TRBD1 (5 bases). V lost 6 bases to trimming and J lost 0 bases, with 14 bases between them. Germline V gene data show CDR1 as SGHVS and CDR2 as FQNEAQ. CDR3 length: 15 residues. The CDR3 loop reads CASSPSLGANYGYTF. In DNA form, the CDR3 reads TGTGCCAGCAGTCCCAGTCTAGGGGCTAACTATGGCTACACCTTC.

The chain recombines TRBV7-2 with TRBJ1-2; TRBD1 might be the D (5 bases). Per the germline V gene, CDR1 is SGHTA and CDR2 is FQGNSA. V was cut by 0 bases and J by 5 bases, with 13 bases left in between. The CDR3 loop spans 15 amino acids. For the CDR3, the DNA is TGTGCCAGCAGCTTAGCCCTCTCAGGGTGGTATGGCTACACCTTC. It encodes CASSLALSGWYGYTF.

The chain carries TRBV5-6 and TRBJ1-2; D gene ambiguous. Deletions cut 2 bases from V and 7 bases from J, with 6 bases between. CDR1 is SGHDT, CDR2 YYEEEE, per germline. The CDR3 contains 11 residues. CDR3 sequence reads: CASSFHGGYTF. CDR3 coding DNA: TGTGCCAGCAGCTTTCACGGTGGCTACACCTTC.

The chain couples TRBV19 to TRBJ2-3; D is ambiguous. Germline V gives CDR1 LNHDA, CDR2 SQIVND (reference sequence). CDR3 length: 14 residues. The ends were cut back, 5 bases at V and 0 bases at J, with 9 bases in the middle. Here the CDR3 reads CASSDIASTDTQYF. For the CDR3, the DNA is TGTGCCAGTAGTGACATTGCTAGCACAGATACGCAGTATTTT.

This chain connects TRBV7-9 to TRBJ2-1, with 11 positions matching TRBD2. This CDR3 has 16 residues. V lost 2 bases and J lost 8; bases outside the gene matches: 8. Germline CDR1 reads SEHNR; CDR2 reads FQNEAQ (reference sequence). This CDR3 is CASSLLGSGGDYEQFF. Written as DNA, the CDR3 is TGTGCCAGCAGCTTATTGGGTAGCGGGGGGGACTATGAGCAGTTCTTC.

The chain employs TRBV3-1 (or the pseudogene TRBV3-2) and TRBJ1-5; 7 bases are shared with TRBD1. V shed 2 bases, J shed 4 bases, and the junction held 11 bases outside the gene matches. The length of the CDR3 is 17 residues. The germline gives CDR1 LGHDT, CDR2 YNNKEL (reference sequence). CDR3 sequence (DNA): TGTGCCAGCAGCCAACGCGTAAAGGACAGGAATAATCAGCCCCAGCATTTT. Translation gives CASSQRVKDRNNQPQHF.

The chain has TRBV30 and TRBJ1-2; no clear D. V lost 0 bases, J lost 8 bases, and 10 bases lay in between. Looked up from germline, CDR1 is GTSNPN and CDR2 is SVGIG (reference sequence). The CDR3 is 12 amino acids. CDR3 sequence: CAWSVPRRGYTF. The CDR3 bases are TGTGCCTGGAGTGTACCACGGAGGGGCTACACCTTC.

The rearrangement joins TRBV15 to TRBJ1-5, with TRBD1 as a possible D gene (6 bases). Trimming shortened V by 0 bases and J by 7 bases, and 22 bases separated the two germline ends. Per the germline V gene, CDR1 is LNHNV and CDR2 is YYDKDF (reference sequence). The length of the CDR3 is 18 residues. CDR3 sequence reads: CATSRDQSGRGSGQPQHF. DNA for the CDR3: TGTGCCACCAGCAGAGATCAGAGTGGCAGGGGCTCCGGGCAGCCCCAGCATTTT.

The J gene is TRBJ1-5, the V gene TRBV19; maybe TRBD1 (5 bases). The length of the CDR3 is 15 residues. Germline V gene data show CDR1 as LNHDA and CDR2 as SQIVND (reference sequence). V was clipped by 0 bases and J by 7 bases, with 13 bases between them. The CDR3 DNA is TGTGCCAGTAGTATAGAGGAGGGGAGTATGCAGCCCCAGCATTTT. Amino acid sequence: CASSIEEGSMQPQHF.

The chain is built from TRBV7-3 and TRBJ1-3, with 8 bases identical to TRBD1. CDR1 and CDR2 (germline): SGHTA, FQGTGA. The CDR3 has 15 residues. J was trimmed by 11 bases and V by 5 bases; bases with no gene match: 14. CDR3 sequence: CASSIGTGPVVAIYF. CDR3 in DNA: TGTGCCAGCAGCATCGGGACAGGTCCTGTGGTAGCCATATATTTT.

The CDR3 bases are TGTGCCAGCAGCTTAACAGGGCTTGAAGCTTTCTTT. As protein: CASSLTGLEAFF. J is TRBJ1-1 and V is TRBV11-2; TRBD1 might be the D (6 bases). Germline assignment: CDR1 SGHAT and CDR2 FQNNGV. Trimming cost V 2 bases and J 7 bases, with 8 bases left between them. This CDR3 is 12 amino acids long.

This rearrangement joins TRBV27 to TRBJ1-4; 9 bases match TRBD1. The V and J ends lost 4 bases and 0 bases, in that order; junction bases with no gene match: 3. This CDR3 contains 16 residues. Germline V gene data show CDR1 as MNHEY and CDR2 as SMNVEV (reference sequence). Here the CDR3 reads CASSSGQGATNEKLFF. For the CDR3, the DNA is TGTGCCAGCAGTTCGGGACAGGGCGCAACTAATGAAAAACTGTTTTTT.

This clone has a single count. The chain links TRBV6-1 to TRBJ1-1; no definite D call. The V gene lost 1 base and the J gene lost 1 base, with 7 bases spanning the gap. From germline, CDR1 is MNHNS and CDR2 SASEGT. This CDR3 is built from 14 residues. The CDR3 spells CASSEDPRNTEAFF. CDR3 nucleotides: TGTGCCAGCAGTGAAGACCCGAGGAACACTGAAGCTTTCTTT.

The J gene is TRBJ1-4, the V gene TRBV15; 11 positions agree with TRBD1. The CDR3 sequence is 16 residues long. J lost 7 bases, V lost 3 bases, and 7 bases had no gene match. Germline loops: CDR1 LNHNV, CDR2 YYDKDF (reference sequence). CDR3: CATSRDRGHEGEKLFF. DNA of the CDR3: TGTGCCACCAGCAGGGACAGGGGGCATGAGGGTGAAAAACTGTTTTTT. The variable domain in full, with the rest retrieved from reference TRBV15 and TRBJ1-4, is DAMVIQNPRYQVTQFGKPVTLSCSQTLNHNVMYWYQQKSSQAPKLLFHYYDKDFNNEADTPDNFQSRRPNTSFCFLDIRSPGLGDTAMYLCATSRDRGHEGEKLFFGSGTQLSVL.

In this sample, this clone turned up a few times. The J gene is TRBJ2-3, the V gene TRBV5-1, with a possible D match to TRBD1 (6 bases). The CDR3 extends over 14 amino acids. Deletions cut 3 bases from V and 1 base from J, with 9 bases between. The germline V gene has CDR1 SGHRS and CDR2 YFSETQ. CDR3 DNA: TGCGCCAGCAGCTCACAGGGAGGCACAGATACGCAGTATTTT. The encoded protein is CASSSQGGTDTQYF.

This chain links TRBV9 with TRBJ1-1, with D possibly being TRBD1 (6 bases). The CDR3 is 16 residues long. Looked up from germline, CDR1 is SGDLS and CDR2 is YYNGEE. V dropped 3 bases and J dropped 3 bases, with 18 bases sitting between them. The CDR3 bases are TGTGCCAGCAGCGCTAATAACTTAGGACAGTACACTGAAGCTTTCTTT. Translating it yields CASSANNLGQYTEAFF.

The chain combines TRBV4-3 with TRBJ2-3; tentative D call: TRBD2 (6 bases). V was pared by 4 bases and J by 10 bases, with 15 bases between. The CDR3 is 13 residues long. CDR1 and CDR2 (germline): LGHNA, YSLEER. The CDR3 loop is CASSPFSGGAQYF. CDR3 coding DNA: TGCGCCAGCAGCCCATTTAGCGGAGGTGCGCAGTATTTT.

The rearrangement links TRBV2 to TRBJ2-3; 10 nucleotides agree with TRBD2. CDR1 is SNHLY and CDR2 is FYNNEI in the germline V gene. The CDR3 is 14 amino acids. With V trimmed by 10 bases and J by 2 bases, 6 bases remained unmatched. CDR3 sequence (DNA): TGTGCCACCAGACTAGCGGGTTACACAGATACGCAGTATTTT. Its translation is CATRLAGYTDTQYF.

This chain links TRBV12-5 with TRBJ2-1; 8 positions match TRBD1. V shed 4 bases and J 7 bases; nucleotides not matched to a gene: 3. The CDR3 covers 13 residues. Germline values: CDR1 LGHNT, CDR2 FRNRAP. The CDR3 DNA reads as TGTGCTAGTGGTTCCAGACAGGGGAATGAGCAGTTCTTC. This gives the protein CASGSRQGNEQFF. Full variable domain (rest looked up from reference TRBV12-5 and TRBJ2-1): DARVTQTPRHKVTEMGQEVTMRCQPILGHNTVFWYRQTMMQGLELLAYFRNRAPLDDSGMPKDRFSAEMPDATLATLKIQPSEPRDSAVYFCASGSRQGNEQFFGPGTRLTVL.

V usage is TRBV7-8 and J usage is TRBJ1-1; D gene unclear. The CDR3 runs 11 residues. The germline CDR1 and CDR2 sequences are SGHVS and FQNEAQ. V was trimmed by 7 bases and J by 10 bases, leaving 13 bases between them. The DNA for the CDR3 is TGTGCCAGCAATGATGCCGGTGGAGCTTTCTTT. This gives the protein CASNDAGGAFF.

This chain joins TRBV7-3 and TRBJ2-3; 10 nucleotides match TRBD2. Per germline, CDR1 SGHTA and CDR2 FQGTGA. V gave up 5 bases and J gave up 0 bases; unmatched junction bases: 11. The CDR3 runs 18 residues. CDR3 coding DNA: TGTGCCAGCAGCCCCAAGCGGGGGGGCGGACGTAGCACAGATACGCAGTATTTT. Its translation: CASSPKRGGGRSTDTQYF. The full variable domain, with the rest looked up from reference TRBV7-3 and TRBJ2-3, is GAGVSQTPSNKVTEKGKYVELRCDPISGHTALYWYRQSLGQGPEFLIYFQGTGAADDSGLPNDRFFAVRPEGSVSTLKIQRTERGDSAVYLCASSPKRGGGRSTDTQYFGPGTRLTVL.

The chain couples TRBV7-2 to TRBJ1-1; D unresolved. The CDR3 is 14 amino acids. Germline V gene lookup returns CDR1 SGHTA and CDR2 FQGNSA. V lost 1 base, J lost 3 bases, and 9 bases lay in between. CDR3 in amino acids: CASSLVRYDTEAFF. The CDR3 DNA reads as TGTGCCAGCAGCTTAGTCCGGTATGACACTGAAGCTTTCTTT.

The chain links TRBV6-5 to TRBJ2-5; 11 bases fit TRBD2. The CDR3 totals 15 residues. Trimming took 5 bases from V and 5 from J; bases not matched to a gene: 7. Germline assignment: CDR1 MNHEY and CDR2 SVGAGI. The CDR3 nucleotides read TGTGCCAGCAGTCCACCGGGGACTAGCGGCGAGACCCAGTACTTC. As protein: CASSPPGTSGETQYF.

The J gene is TRBJ1-2, the V gene TRBV19; D remains unclear. The V gene's germline CDR1 is LNHDA and CDR2 SQIVND (reference sequence). CDR3 length: 11 residues. Trimming took 7 bases from V and 2 from J, leaving 5 bases between them. CDR3 region: CASTLNYGYTF. The CDR3 nucleotides are TGTGCCAGTACCCTAAACTATGGCTACACCTTC.

The rearrangement uses TRBV21-1 and TRBJ2-1; the table's D call, TRBD1, has no DNA check behind it. TRBV21-1 is listed as a pseudogene. This CDR3 has 15 amino acids. CDR3 region: CASRKETGAYNEQFF. DNA for the CDR3: TGTGCCAGCAGAAAGGAGACAGGGGCTTACAATGAGCAGTTCTTC.

This clone was seen once. V gene TRBV18 combines with J gene TRBJ2-7; D gene ambiguous. The CDR3 has 14 amino acids. The germline V gene has CDR1 KGHSH and CDR2 LQKENI. V dropped 2 bases and J dropped 0 bases, with 8 bases sitting between them. CDR3 region: CASSPYRSSYEQYF. CDR3 nucleotides: TGTGCCAGCTCACCATACCGGAGCTCCTACGAGCAGTACTTC.

The chain carries TRBV5-6 and TRBJ2-5, with TRBD2 as a possible D gene (5 bases). V dropped 6 bases and J dropped 1 base, with 13 bases sitting between them. The CDR3 covers 14 residues. Germline V lookup: CDR1 SGHDT, CDR2 YYEEEE. CDR3 DNA sequence: TGTGCCAGCAACGTGCCGGGATCCCAAGAGACCCAGTACTTC. The encoded protein is CASNVPGSQETQYF.